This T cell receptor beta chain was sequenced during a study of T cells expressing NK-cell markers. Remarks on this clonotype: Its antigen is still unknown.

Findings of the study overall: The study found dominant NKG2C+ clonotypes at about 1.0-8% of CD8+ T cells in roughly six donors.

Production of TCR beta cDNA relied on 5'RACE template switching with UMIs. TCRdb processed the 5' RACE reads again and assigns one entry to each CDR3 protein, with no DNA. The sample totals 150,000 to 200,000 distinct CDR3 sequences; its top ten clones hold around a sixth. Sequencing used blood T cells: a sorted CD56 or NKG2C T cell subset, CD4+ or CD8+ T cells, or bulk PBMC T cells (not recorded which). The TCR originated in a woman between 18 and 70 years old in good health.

This chain's CDR3 is CASSLDRAGNTIYF. This chain links TRBV12-3 or TRBV12-4 with TRBJ1-3; TCRdb designates TRBD1, a call that cannot be tested without DNA. The CDR3 runs to 14 residues.